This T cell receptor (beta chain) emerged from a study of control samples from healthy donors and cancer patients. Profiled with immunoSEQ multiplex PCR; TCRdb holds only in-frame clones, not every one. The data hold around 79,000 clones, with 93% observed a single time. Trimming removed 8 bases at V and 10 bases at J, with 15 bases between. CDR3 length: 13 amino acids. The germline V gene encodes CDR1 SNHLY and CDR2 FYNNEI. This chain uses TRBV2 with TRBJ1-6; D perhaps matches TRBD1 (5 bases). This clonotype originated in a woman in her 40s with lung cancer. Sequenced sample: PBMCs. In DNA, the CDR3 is TGTGCCAGCCTACGGCAGGGCTGGTCACCCCTCCACTTT. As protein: CASLRQGWSPLHF. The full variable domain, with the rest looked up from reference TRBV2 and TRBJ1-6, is EPEVTQTPSHQVTQMGQEVILRCVPISNHLYFYWYRQILGQKVEFLVSFYNNEISEKSEIFDDQFSVERPDGSNFTLKIRSTKLEDSAMYFCASLRQGWSPLHFGNGTRLTVT.